A selection of T cell receptor beta chains follows, all from one sample in a study of blood T cell repertoires in COVID-19. Generated by immunoSEQ multiplex PCR, the TCRdb table keeps only in-frame clones and is missing some. The sample consists of 200,000 to 250,000 clones, roughly four fifths of them appearing once. The sequenced sample consisted of peripheral blood. Every receptor here comes from a woman aged 60 to 75 with acute or convalescent COVID-19. Each CDR3 is given with its conserved first and last residue. The order of the fields is clone size, J gene, D gene, V gene, CDR3 length, CDR3 protein, CDR3 DNA. D genes are given only for firm matches. The size of a clone is reported for some rows only, either as once, few or many, or as a class for expanded clones.

clone size: NA; J gene: TRBJ1-2; D gene: NA; V gene: TRBV2; CDR3 length: 13; CDR3 protein: CASSVRGNYGYTF; CDR3 DNA: TGTGCCAGCAGTGTGCGAGGGAACTATGGCTACACCTTC
clone size: NA; J gene: TRBJ1-1; D gene: NA; V gene: TRBV27; CDR3 length: 14; CDR3 protein: CASSLDKMNTEAFF; CDR3 DNA: TGTGCCAGCAGTTTGGACAAAATGAACACTGAAGCTTTCTTT
clone size: NA; J gene: TRBJ1-2; D gene: NA; V gene: TRBV15; CDR3 length: 15; CDR3 protein: CATSRDVAANYGYTF; CDR3 DNA: TGTGCCACCAGCAGAGATGTAGCGGCTAACTATGGCTACACCTTC
clone size: few; J gene: TRBJ2-7; D gene: NA; V gene: TRBV5-1; CDR3 length: 13; CDR3 protein: CASSFSGDYEQYF; CDR3 DNA: TGCGCCAGCAGCTTCTCAGGGGATTACGAGCAGTACTTC
clone size: NA; J gene: TRBJ2-7; D gene: NA; V gene: TRBV28; CDR3 length: 15; CDR3 protein: CASSFRGAGSYEQYF; CDR3 DNA: TGTGCCAGCAGTTTTAGGGGTGCCGGATCCTACGAGCAGTACTTC
clone size: NA; J gene: TRBJ2-3; D gene: TRBD2; V gene: TRBV15; CDR3 length: 16; CDR3 protein: CATSTRLAGRTDTQYF; CDR3 DNA: TGTGCCACCAGCACCCGACTAGCGGGACGCACAGATACGCAGTATTTT
clone size: NA; J gene: TRBJ2-7; D gene: NA; V gene: TRBV2; CDR3 length: 11; CDR3 protein: CASSRQYEQYF; CDR3 DNA: TGTGCCAGCAGTCGACAGTACGAGCAGTACTTC
clone size: NA; J gene: TRBJ1-4; D gene: TRBD1; V gene: TRBV9; CDR3 length: 16; CDR3 protein: CASSSSGQGPNEKLFF; CDR3 DNA: TGTGCCAGCAGCTCATCTGGACAGGGTCCTAATGAAAAACTGTTTTTT
clone size: NA; J gene: TRBJ1-6; D gene: NA; V gene: TRBV19; CDR3 length: 12; CDR3 protein: CASSTGNSPLHF; CDR3 DNA: TGTGCCAGTAGTACAGGGAATTCACCCCTCCACTTT
clone size: NA; J gene: TRBJ1-1; D gene: NA; V gene: TRBV5-1; CDR3 length: 14; CDR3 protein: CASSFRGGDTEAFF; CDR3 DNA: TGCGCCAGCAGCTTCAGGGGAGGGGACACTGAAGCTTTCTTT
clone size: once; J gene: TRBJ2-5; D gene: NA; V gene: TRBV5-1; CDR3 length: 13; CDR3 protein: CASSKRVQETQYF; CDR3 DNA: TGCGCCAGCAGCAAGAGGGTTCAAGAGACCCAGTACTTC
clone size: NA; J gene: TRBJ1-1; D gene: NA; V gene: TRBV18; CDR3 length: 16; CDR3 protein: CASSPSVSRVNTEAFF; CDR3 DNA: TGTGCCAGCTCACCTTCCGTATCACGGGTGAACACTGAAGCTTTCTTT
clone size: NA; J gene: TRBJ2-1; D gene: TRBD2; V gene: TRBV4-1; CDR3 length: 13; CDR3 protein: CASSGRLANEQFF; CDR3 DNA: TGCGCCAGCAGCGGGCGACTAGCAAATGAGCAGTTCTTC
clone size: NA; J gene: TRBJ1-2; D gene: TRBD1; V gene: TRBV3-1/TRBV3-2; CDR3 length: 16; CDR3 protein: CASSRGQGLLLYGYTF; CDR3 DNA: TGTGCCAGCAGTCGGGGACAGGGGCTTCTTCTCTATGGCTACACCTTC
clone size: few; J gene: TRBJ1-1; D gene: NA; V gene: TRBV2; CDR3 length: 14; CDR3 protein: CASSPTGLNTEAFF; CDR3 DNA: TGTGCCAGCAGCCCGACAGGCTTGAACACTGAAGCTTTCTTT
clone size: NA; J gene: TRBJ1-2; D gene: TRBD1; V gene: TRBV5-1; CDR3 length: 14; CDR3 protein: CASSFTTGVYGYTF; CDR3 DNA: TGCGCCAGCAGCTTCACTACAGGGGTCTATGGCTACACCTTC
clone size: NA; J gene: TRBJ2-1; D gene: NA; V gene: TRBV5-1; CDR3 length: 14; CDR3 protein: CASSFNSPGNEQFF; CDR3 DNA: TGCGCCAGCAGCTTCAATTCCCCGGGGAATGAGCAGTTCTTC
clone size: NA; J gene: TRBJ1-5; D gene: TRBD1; V gene: TRBV19; CDR3 length: 14; CDR3 protein: CASSRDRGWQPQHF; CDR3 DNA: TGTGCCAGTAGTCGGGACAGGGGGTGGCAGCCCCAGCATTTT
clone size: NA; J gene: TRBJ2-7; D gene: NA; V gene: TRBV11-2; CDR3 length: 15; CDR3 protein: CASSLGETYKDEQYF; CDR3 DNA: TGTGCCAGCAGCTTAGGGGAGACCTATAAGGACGAGCAGTACTTC
clone size: NA; J gene: TRBJ2-1; D gene: TRBD2; V gene: TRBV6-6; CDR3 length: 13; CDR3 protein: CASSPTSGGAGFF; CDR3 DNA: TGTGCCAGCAGTCCCACTAGCGGGGGGGCGGGGTTCTTC
clone size: NA; J gene: TRBJ1-3; D gene: NA; V gene: TRBV19; CDR3 length: 14; CDR3 protein: CASSASGIGNTIYF; CDR3 DNA: TGTGCCAGTAGTGCCTCCGGGATAGGAAACACCATATATTTT
clone size: NA; J gene: TRBJ1-3; D gene: NA; V gene: TRBV7-8; CDR3 length: 15; CDR3 protein: CASSDPSTAGNTIYF; CDR3 DNA: TGTGCCAGCAGCGATCCGTCGACAGCTGGAAACACCATATATTTT
clone size: NA; J gene: TRBJ1-6; D gene: TRBD1; V gene: TRBV5-1; CDR3 length: 15; CDR3 protein: CASSLGQGNNSPLHF; CDR3 DNA: TGCGCCAGCAGCTTGGGACAGGGGAATAATTCACCCCTCCACTTT
clone size: NA; J gene: TRBJ1-2; D gene: NA; V gene: TRBV28; CDR3 length: 14; CDR3 protein: CASSFGAGSYGYTF; CDR3 DNA: TGTGCCAGCAGTTTCGGTGCAGGGTCCTATGGCTACACCTTC
clone size: NA; J gene: TRBJ2-5; D gene: NA; V gene: TRBV15; CDR3 length: 17; CDR3 protein: CATSRDWGGSWKETQYF; CDR3 DNA: TGTGCCACCAGCAGAGATTGGGGGGGCTCGTGGAAAGAGACCCAGTACTTC
clone size: NA; J gene: TRBJ2-7; D gene: TRBD1; V gene: TRBV7-9; CDR3 length: 15; CDR3 protein: CASSVAGTALYEQYF; CDR3 DNA: TGTGCCAGCAGCGTAGCCGGGACAGCACTCTACGAGCAGTACTTC
clone size: NA; J gene: TRBJ1-1; D gene: NA; V gene: TRBV4-2; CDR3 length: 16; CDR3 protein: CASSQAGTTGNTEAFF; CDR3 DNA: TGTGCCAGCAGCCAAGCAGGTACGACAGGGAACACTGAAGCTTTCTTT
clone size: NA; J gene: TRBJ1-5; D gene: NA; V gene: TRBV6-5; CDR3 length: 13; CDR3 protein: CASRQTGGQPQHF; CDR3 DNA: TGTGCCAGCAGGCAGACAGGAGGTCAGCCCCAGCATTTT
clone size: few; J gene: TRBJ2-7; D gene: TRBD1; V gene: TRBV27; CDR3 length: 14; CDR3 protein: CASSSWDRPYEQYF; CDR3 DNA: TGTGCCAGCAGTTCCTGGGACAGACCCTACGAGCAGTACTTC
clone size: NA; J gene: TRBJ1-4; D gene: TRBD1; V gene: TRBV7-9; CDR3 length: 13; CDR3 protein: CASSSGTGRKLFF; CDR3 DNA: TGTGCCAGCAGCTCCGGGACAGGGAGGAAACTGTTTTTT
clone size: NA; J gene: TRBJ1-2; D gene: NA; V gene: TRBV19; CDR3 length: 12; CDR3 protein: CASSRDLGGYTF; CDR3 DNA: TGTGCCAGTTCTCGGGATCTCGGAGGCTACACCTTC
clone size: NA; J gene: TRBJ2-7; D gene: NA; V gene: TRBV21-1; CDR3 length: 14; CDR3 protein: CASSRRLAGYEQYF; CDR3 DNA: TGTGCCAGCAGCAGAAGACTAGCGGGCTACGAGCAGTACTTC
clone size: NA; J gene: TRBJ2-2; D gene: NA; V gene: TRBV11-2; CDR3 length: 15; CDR3 protein: CASSFRGVDTGELFF; CDR3 DNA: TGTGCCAGCAGCTTCAGGGGAGTGGACACCGGGGAGCTGTTTTTT
clone size: once; J gene: TRBJ1-2; D gene: NA; V gene: TRBV2; CDR3 length: 8; CDR3 protein: CASRGYTF; CDR3 DNA: TGTGCCAGCCGGGGCTACACCTTC
clone size: once; J gene: TRBJ1-1; D gene: NA; V gene: TRBV28; CDR3 length: 14; CDR3 protein: CASRYGGGATEAFF; CDR3 DNA: TGTGCCAGCAGATACGGTGGAGGGGCCACTGAAGCTTTCTTT
clone size: NA; J gene: TRBJ2-5; D gene: NA; V gene: TRBV5-6; CDR3 length: 14; CDR3 protein: CASSFPAGQETQYF; CDR3 DNA: TGTGCCAGCAGCTTTCCGGCGGGACAAGAGACCCAGTACTTC
clone size: NA; J gene: TRBJ1-5; D gene: NA; V gene: TRBV5-1; CDR3 length: 15; CDR3 protein: CASSLESGYNQPQHF; CDR3 DNA: TGCGCCAGCAGCTTGGAATCAGGCTACAATCAGCCCCAGCATTTT
clone size: NA; J gene: TRBJ1-1; D gene: NA; V gene: TRBV6-2/TRBV6-3; CDR3 length: 13; CDR3 protein: CASSYGEDTEAFF; CDR3 DNA: TGTGCCAGCAGTTACGGGGAGGACACTGAAGCTTTCTTT
clone size: NA; J gene: TRBJ2-7; D gene: TRBD1; V gene: TRBV7-2; CDR3 length: 16; CDR3 protein: CASSKLGTGPSYEQYF; CDR3 DNA: TGTGCCAGCAGCAAACTTGGGACAGGTCCCTCCTACGAGCAGTACTTC
clone size: NA; J gene: TRBJ2-7; D gene: NA; V gene: TRBV7-9; CDR3 length: 14; CDR3 protein: CASSSSTVSYEQYF; CDR3 DNA: TGTGCCAGCAGCTCTTCGACAGTCTCCTACGAGCAGTACTTC
clone size: once; J gene: TRBJ1-5; D gene: NA; V gene: TRBV19; CDR3 length: 15; CDR3 protein: CASRRRGTLNQPQHF; CDR3 DNA: TGTGCCAGTAGACGGAGAGGAACCCTTAATCAGCCCCAGCATTTT
clone size: few; J gene: TRBJ1-2; D gene: NA; V gene: TRBV5-8; CDR3 length: 14; CDR3 protein: CASSLNGQLVGYTF; CDR3 DNA: TGTGCCAGCAGCTTGAACGGACAGTTAGTAGGCTACACCTTC
clone size: NA; J gene: TRBJ2-7; D gene: TRBD1; V gene: TRBV6-5; CDR3 length: 13; CDR3 protein: CASKGTGLSEQYF; CDR3 DNA: TGTGCCAGCAAAGGGACAGGGCTCTCCGAGCAGTACTTC
clone size: NA; J gene: TRBJ1-2; D gene: NA; V gene: TRBV29-1; CDR3 length: 12; CDR3 protein: CSVEKGGYGYTF; CDR3 DNA: TGCAGCGTTGAAAAAGGGGGCTATGGCTACACCTTC
clone size: NA; J gene: TRBJ1-1; D gene: NA; V gene: TRBV28; CDR3 length: 17; CDR3 protein: CASSSLLFGPGGTEAFF; CDR3 DNA: TGTGCCAGCAGTAGCCTATTATTTGGACCGGGAGGAACTGAAGCTTTCTTT